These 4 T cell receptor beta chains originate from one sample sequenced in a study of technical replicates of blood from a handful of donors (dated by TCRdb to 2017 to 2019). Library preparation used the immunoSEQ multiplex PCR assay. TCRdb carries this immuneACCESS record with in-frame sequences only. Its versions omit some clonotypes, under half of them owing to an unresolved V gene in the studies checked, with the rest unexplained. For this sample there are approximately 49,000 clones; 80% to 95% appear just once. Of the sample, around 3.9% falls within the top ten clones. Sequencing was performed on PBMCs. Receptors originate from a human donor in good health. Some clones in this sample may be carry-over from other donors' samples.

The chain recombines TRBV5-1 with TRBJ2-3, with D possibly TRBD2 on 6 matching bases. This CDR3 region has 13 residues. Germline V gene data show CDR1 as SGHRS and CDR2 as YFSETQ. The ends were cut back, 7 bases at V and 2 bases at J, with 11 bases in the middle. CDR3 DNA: TGCGCCAGCGGCCGGGACTCCACAGATACGCAGTATTTT. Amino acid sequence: CASGRDSTDTQYF.

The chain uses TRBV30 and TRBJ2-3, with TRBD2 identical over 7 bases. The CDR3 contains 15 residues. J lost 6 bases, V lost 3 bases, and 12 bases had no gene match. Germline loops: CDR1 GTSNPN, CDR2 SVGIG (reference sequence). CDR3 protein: CAWSPGSGRGDTQYF. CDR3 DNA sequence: TGTGCCTGGAGCCCGGGCTCAGGGCGGGGGGATACGCAGTATTTT.

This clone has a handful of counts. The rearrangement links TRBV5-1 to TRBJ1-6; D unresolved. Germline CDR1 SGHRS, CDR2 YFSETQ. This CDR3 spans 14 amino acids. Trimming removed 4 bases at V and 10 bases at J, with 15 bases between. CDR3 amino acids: CASSPSGGYSPLHF. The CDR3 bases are TGCGCCAGCAGCCCTTCGGGAGGCTACTCACCCCTCCACTTT.

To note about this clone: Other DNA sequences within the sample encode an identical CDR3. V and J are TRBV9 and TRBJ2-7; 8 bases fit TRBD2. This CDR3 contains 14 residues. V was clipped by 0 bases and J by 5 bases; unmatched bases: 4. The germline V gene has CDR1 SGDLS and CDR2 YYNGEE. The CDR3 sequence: CASSVVSGSHEQYF. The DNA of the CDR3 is TGTGCCAGCAGCGTAGTGAGCGGGAGTCACGAGCAGTACTTC.